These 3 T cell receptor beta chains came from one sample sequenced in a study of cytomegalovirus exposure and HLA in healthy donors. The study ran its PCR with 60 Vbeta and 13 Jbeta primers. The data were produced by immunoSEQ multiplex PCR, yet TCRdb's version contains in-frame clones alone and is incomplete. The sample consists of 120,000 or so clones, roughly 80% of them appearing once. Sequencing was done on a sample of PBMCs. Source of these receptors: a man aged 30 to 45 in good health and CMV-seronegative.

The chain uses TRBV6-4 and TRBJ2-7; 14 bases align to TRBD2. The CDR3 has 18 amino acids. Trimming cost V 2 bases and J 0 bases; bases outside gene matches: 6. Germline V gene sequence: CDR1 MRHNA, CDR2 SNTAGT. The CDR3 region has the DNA TGTGCCAGCAGTGACCTCGGACTAGCGGGGGGTACCTCCTACGAGCAGTACTTC. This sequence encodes CASSDLGLAGGTSYEQYF.

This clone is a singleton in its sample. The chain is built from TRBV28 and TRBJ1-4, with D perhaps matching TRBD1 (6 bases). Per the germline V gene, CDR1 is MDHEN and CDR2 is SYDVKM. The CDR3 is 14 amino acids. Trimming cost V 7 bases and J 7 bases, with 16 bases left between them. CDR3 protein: CASTRRGAREKLFF. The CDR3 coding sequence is TGTGCCAGCACCCGACGGGGGGCCCGTGAAAAACTGTTTTTT.

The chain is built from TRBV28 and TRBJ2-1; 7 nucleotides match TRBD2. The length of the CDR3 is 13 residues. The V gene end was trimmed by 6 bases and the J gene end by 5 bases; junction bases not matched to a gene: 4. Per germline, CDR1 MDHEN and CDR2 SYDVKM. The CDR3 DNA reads TGTGCCAGCAGATCGGGGGGAAACAATGAGCAGTTCTTC. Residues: CASRSGGNNEQFF.